What follows describes a single TCR beta chain. The antigen is not known. The table came from immunoSEQ multiplex PCR; TCRdb's copy has only in-frame clones and leaves some out. The sample lists roughly 120,000 clones, nearly 90% occurring once. The sample comes from a study of T cell responses to AZD1222 COVID-19 vaccine. General study findings and limits: White British ancestry dominated among donors, who included more females, and clonal diversity was possibly underestimated. At study baseline, merely a handful of AZD1222 recipients were seropositive. Spike-specific TCR depth and breadth grew after two AZD1222 doses. Spike-wide coverage was observed for vaccine-associated CD4 TCRs, with dominant responses at 160-218 and 743-854.

Specimen: peripheral blood, collected on day 0 of AZD1222 vaccination. This receptor was obtained from an adult in good health.

CDR3 protein: CASSLGGSSVYGYTF. CDR3 coding DNA: TGTGCCAGCAGCTTAGGTGGCAGCTCCGTCTATGGCTACACCTTC. The J gene is TRBJ1-2, the V gene TRBV7-8; unclear D gene. Germline CDR1 reads SGHVS; CDR2 reads FQNEAQ. Between the trimmed V and J ends, which lost 1 base and 4 bases, there was a span of 13 bases. The CDR3 is 15 residues long.